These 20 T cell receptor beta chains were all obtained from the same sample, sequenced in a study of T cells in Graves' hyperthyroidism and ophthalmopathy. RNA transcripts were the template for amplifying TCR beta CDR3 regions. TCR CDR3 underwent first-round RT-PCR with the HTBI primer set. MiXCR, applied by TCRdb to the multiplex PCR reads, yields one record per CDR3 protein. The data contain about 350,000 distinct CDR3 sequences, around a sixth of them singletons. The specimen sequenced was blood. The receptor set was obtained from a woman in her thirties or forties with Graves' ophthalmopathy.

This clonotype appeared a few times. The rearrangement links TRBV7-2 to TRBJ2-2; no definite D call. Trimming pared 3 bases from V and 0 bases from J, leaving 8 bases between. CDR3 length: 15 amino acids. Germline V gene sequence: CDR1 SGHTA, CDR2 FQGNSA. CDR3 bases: TGTGCCAGCAGCTTGGTCCATTCGAACACCGGGGAGCTGTTTTTT. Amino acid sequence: CASSLVHSNTGELFF.

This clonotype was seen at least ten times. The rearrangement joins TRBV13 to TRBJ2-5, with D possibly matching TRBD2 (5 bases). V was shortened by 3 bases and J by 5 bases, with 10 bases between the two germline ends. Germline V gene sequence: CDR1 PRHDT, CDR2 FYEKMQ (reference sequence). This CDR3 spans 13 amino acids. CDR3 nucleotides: TGTGCCAGCAGCTTGGGAGTTTGGGAGACCCAGTACTTC. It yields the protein CASSLGVWETQYF. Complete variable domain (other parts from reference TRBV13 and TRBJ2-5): AAGVIQSPRHLIKEKRETATLKCYPIPRHDTVYWYQQGPGQDPQFLISFYEKMQSDKGSIPDRFSAQQFSDYHSELNMSSLELGDSALYFCASSLGVWETQYFGPGTRLLVL.

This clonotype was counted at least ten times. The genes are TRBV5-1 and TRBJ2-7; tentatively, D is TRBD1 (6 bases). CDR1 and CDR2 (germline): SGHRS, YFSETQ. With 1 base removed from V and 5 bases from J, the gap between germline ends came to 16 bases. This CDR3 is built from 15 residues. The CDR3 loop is CASSLFARTANEQYF. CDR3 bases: TGCGCCAGCAGCTTGTTTGCCAGGACAGCGAACGAGCAGTACTTC.

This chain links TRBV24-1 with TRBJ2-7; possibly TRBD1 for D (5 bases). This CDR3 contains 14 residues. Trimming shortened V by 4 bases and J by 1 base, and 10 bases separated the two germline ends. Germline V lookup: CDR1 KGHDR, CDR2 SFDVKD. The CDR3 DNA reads TGTGCCACCAGTGAAGGTGCAGGGTCCTACGAGCAGTACTTC. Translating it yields CATSEGAGSYEQYF.

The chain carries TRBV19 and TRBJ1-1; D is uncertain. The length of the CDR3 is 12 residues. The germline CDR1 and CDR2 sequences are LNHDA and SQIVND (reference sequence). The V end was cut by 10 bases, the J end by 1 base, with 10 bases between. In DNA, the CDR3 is TGTGCCACTAAAGAGGCGAACACTGAAGCTTTCTTT. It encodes CATKEANTEAFF.

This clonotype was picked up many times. The CDR3 sequence is CASTYPDVRGHSYNEQFF. The CDR3 DNA follows: TGTGCCAGCACCTACCCAGACGTCCGGGGTCACTCCTACAATGAGCAGTTCTTC. V gene TRBV28 combines with J gene TRBJ2-1; D might be TRBD2 (5 bases). V dropped 7 bases and J dropped 0 bases, with 22 bases sitting between them. This CDR3 spans 18 amino acids. CDR1 is MDHEN and CDR2 is SYDVKM in the germline V gene.

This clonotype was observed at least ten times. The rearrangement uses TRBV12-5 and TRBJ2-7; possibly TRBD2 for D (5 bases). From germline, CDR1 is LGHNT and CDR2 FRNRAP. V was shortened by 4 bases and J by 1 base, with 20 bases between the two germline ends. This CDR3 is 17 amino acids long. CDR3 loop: CASGSPRGRERSYEQYF. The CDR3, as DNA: TGTGCTAGTGGTTCCCCCCGAGGTAGGGAGAGGTCCTACGAGCAGTACTTC.

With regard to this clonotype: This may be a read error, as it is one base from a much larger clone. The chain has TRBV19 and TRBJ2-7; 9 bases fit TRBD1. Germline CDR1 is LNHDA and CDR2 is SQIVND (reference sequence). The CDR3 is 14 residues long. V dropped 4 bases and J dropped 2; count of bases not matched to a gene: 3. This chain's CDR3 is CASSTGQGTYEQYF. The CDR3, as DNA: TGTGCCAGTAGTACGGGACAGGGCACCTACGAGCAGTACTTC.

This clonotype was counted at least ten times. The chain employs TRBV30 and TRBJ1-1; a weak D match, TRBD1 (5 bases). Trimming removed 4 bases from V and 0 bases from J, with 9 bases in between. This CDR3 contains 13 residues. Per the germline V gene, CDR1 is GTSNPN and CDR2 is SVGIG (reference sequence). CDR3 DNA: TGTGCCTGGAACACAGGTATGAACACTGAAGCTTTCTTT. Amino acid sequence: CAWNTGMNTEAFF.

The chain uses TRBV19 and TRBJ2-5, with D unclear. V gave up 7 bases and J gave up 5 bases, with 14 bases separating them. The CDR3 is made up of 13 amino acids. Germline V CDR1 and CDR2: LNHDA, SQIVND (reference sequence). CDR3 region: CASNWAHRETQYF. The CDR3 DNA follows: TGTGCCAGTAATTGGGCTCACCGGGAGACCCAGTACTTC.

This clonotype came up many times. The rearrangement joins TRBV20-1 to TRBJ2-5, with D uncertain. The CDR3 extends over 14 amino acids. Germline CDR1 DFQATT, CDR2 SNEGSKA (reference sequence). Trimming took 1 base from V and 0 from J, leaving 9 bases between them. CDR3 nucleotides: TGCAGTGCTAGAGTTCCGGGTCACCAAGAGACCCAGTACTTC. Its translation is CSARVPGHQETQYF.

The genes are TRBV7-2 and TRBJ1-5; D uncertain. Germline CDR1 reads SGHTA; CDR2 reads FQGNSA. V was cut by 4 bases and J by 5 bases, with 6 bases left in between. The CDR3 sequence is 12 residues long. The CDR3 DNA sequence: TGTGCCAGCAGCTACCAGGATCAGCCCCAGCATTTT. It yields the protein CASSYQDQPQHF.

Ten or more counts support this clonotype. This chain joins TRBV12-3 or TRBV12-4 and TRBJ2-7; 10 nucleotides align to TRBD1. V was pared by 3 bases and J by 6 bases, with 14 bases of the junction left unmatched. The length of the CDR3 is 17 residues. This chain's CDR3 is CASSLIFRDRGSGEQYF. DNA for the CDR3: TGTGCCAGCAGTTTGATATTCCGGGACAGGGGATCGGGCGAGCAGTACTTC.

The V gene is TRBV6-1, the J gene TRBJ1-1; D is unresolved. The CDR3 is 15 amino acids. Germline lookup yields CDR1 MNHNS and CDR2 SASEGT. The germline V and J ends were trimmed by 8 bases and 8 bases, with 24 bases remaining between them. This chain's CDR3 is CASARAVRSRIEAFF. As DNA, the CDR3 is TGTGCCAGCGCCCGGGCAGTTCGCAGCCGAATCGAAGCTTTCTTT.

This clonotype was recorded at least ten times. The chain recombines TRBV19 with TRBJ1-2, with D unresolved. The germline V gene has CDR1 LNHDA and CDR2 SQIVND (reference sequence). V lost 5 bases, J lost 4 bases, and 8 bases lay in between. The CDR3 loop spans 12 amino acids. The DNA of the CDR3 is TGTGCCAGTAGTCCGGGCATCTATGGCTACACCTTC. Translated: CASSPGIYGYTF. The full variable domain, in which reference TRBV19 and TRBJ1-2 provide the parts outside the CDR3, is DGGITQSPKYLFRKEGQNVTLSCEQNLNHDAMYWYRQDPGQGLRLIYYSQIVNDFQKGDIAEGYSVSREKKESFPLTVTSAQKNPTAFYLCASSPGIYGYTFGSGTRLTVV.

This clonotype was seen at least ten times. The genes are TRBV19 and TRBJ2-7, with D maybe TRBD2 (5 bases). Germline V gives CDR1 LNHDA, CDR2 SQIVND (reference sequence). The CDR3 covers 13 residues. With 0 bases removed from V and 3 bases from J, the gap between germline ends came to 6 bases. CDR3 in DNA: TGTGCCAGTAGTATAGATGGAGGCTACGAGCAGTACTTC. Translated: CASSIDGGYEQYF. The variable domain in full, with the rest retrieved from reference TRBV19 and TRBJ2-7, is DGGITQSPKYLFRKEGQNVTLSCEQNLNHDAMYWYRQDPGQGLRLIYYSQIVNDFQKGDIAEGYSVSREKKESFPLTVTSAQKNPTAFYLCASSIDGGYEQYFGPGTRLTVT.

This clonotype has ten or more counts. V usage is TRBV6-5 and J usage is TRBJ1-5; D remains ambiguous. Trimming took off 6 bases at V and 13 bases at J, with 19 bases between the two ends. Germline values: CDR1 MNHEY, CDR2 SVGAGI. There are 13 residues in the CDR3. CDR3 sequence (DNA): TGTGCCAGCAGCGCAAAGGACGCTGCCGCTCAGCATTTT. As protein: CASSAKDAAAQHF.

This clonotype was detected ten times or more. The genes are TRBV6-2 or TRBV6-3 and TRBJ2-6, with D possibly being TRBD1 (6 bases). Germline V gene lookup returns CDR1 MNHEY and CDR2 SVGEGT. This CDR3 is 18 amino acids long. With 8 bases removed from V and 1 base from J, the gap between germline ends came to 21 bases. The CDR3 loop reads CASFPTRGLGSGANVLTF. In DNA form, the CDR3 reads TGTGCCAGCTTTCCGACCAGGGGATTAGGGTCTGGGGCCAACGTCCTGACTTTC.

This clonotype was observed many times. CDR3 bases: TGCAGTGTAGGGGGAGGGCCATCCTACGAGCAGTACTTC. Residues: CSVGGGPSYEQYF. This rearrangement joins TRBV20-1 to TRBJ2-7, with D possibly TRBD2 on 7 matching bases. Trimming removed 7 bases from V and 1 base from J, with 14 bases in between. The CDR3 has 13 amino acids. CDR1 and CDR2 from the germline V gene are DFQATT and SNEGSKA (reference sequence).

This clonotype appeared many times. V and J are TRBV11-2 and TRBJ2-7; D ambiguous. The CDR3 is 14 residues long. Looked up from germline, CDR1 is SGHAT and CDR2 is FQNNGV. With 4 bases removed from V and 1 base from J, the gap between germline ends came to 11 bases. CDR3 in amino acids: CASSSGRLSYEQYF. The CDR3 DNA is TGTGCCAGCAGCTCCGGACGGCTTTCCTACGAGCAGTACTTC.